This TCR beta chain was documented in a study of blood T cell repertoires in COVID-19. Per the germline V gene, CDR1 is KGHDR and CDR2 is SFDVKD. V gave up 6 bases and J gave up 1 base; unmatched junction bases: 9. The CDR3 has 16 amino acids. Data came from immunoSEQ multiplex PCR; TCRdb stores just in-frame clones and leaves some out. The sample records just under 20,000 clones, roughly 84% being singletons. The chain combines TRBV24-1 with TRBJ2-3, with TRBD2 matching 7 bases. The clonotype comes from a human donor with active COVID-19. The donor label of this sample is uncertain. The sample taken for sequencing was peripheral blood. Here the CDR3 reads CATSISGGSGTDTQYF. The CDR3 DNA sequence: TGTGCCACCAGTATTTCCGGCGGGAGCGGCACAGATACGCAGTATTTT.